Presented here are 27 T cell receptor beta chains from one specimen sequenced in a study of blood T cells in healthy people across ages. PCR was performed a second time for about 6 to 12 cycles using a sample-barcoded 5' primer and a J-beta primer mix. TCRdb independently ran MiXCR on the 5' RACE reads; one entry per CDR3 protein. Of about 1.4 million distinct CDR3 sequences listed, roughly 60% are singletons. Sequenced sample: blood. The receptors were gathered from a man aged 18 to 29 in good health.

This clonotype is a singleton in its sample. The V call is TRBV29-1, the J call TRBJ2-7, with 8 bases aligning to TRBD1. Per germline, CDR1 SQVTM and CDR2 ANQGSEA. The CDR3 extends over 15 amino acids. After removal of 4 bases from V and 5 bases from J, the junction contained 13 bases not matched to a gene. As DNA, the CDR3 is TGCAGCGTTGTTGCCCCCGGGGACAGGTACCACGAGCAGTACTTC. As protein: CSVVAPGDRYHEQYF.

The chain recombines TRBV14 with TRBJ1-2; 8 bases agree with TRBD1. The CDR3 runs 15 residues. CDR1 is SGHDN, CDR2 FVKESK, per germline. The V and J ends lost 4 bases and 5 bases, in that order; junction bases with no gene match: 9. CDR3 bases: TGTGCCAGCAGCCCATGGGACAGGCCATTTTATGGCTACACCTTC. This translates into CASSPWDRPFYGYTF.

The CDR3: CASSFDGDMNTEAFF. CDR3 nucleotides: TGTGCCAGCAGTTTTGACGGAGACATGAACACTGAAGCTTTCTTT. The rearrangement joins TRBV11-2 to TRBJ1-1; D gene unclear. The germline V gene has CDR1 SGHAT and CDR2 FQNNGV. V lost 6 bases, J lost 0 bases, and 14 bases lay in between. CDR3 length: 15 amino acids.

The table lists this clonotype with a few counts. This sequence joins TRBV29-1 and TRBJ2-1, with TRBD2 matching 7 bases. The germline gives CDR1 SQVTM, CDR2 ANQGSEA. The J segment lost 7 bases and the V segment lost 7 bases, leaving 16 bases of the junction unmatched. The CDR3 contains 15 residues. CDR3: CSATGLGGSGNEQFF. The CDR3 DNA reads as TGCAGCGCCACGGGCCTGGGCGGGAGTGGAAATGAGCAGTTCTTC.

The CDR3 protein is CSAGQPNQPQHF. The CDR3 region has the DNA TGCAGTGCAGGACAGCCTAATCAGCCCCAGCATTTT. This sequence joins TRBV20-1 and TRBJ1-5, with D maybe TRBD1 (6 bases). V dropped 6 bases and J dropped 4 bases, with 10 bases sitting between them. Germline CDR1 is DFQATT and CDR2 is SNEGSKA (reference sequence). The CDR3 sequence is 12 residues long.

The chain links TRBV21-1 to TRBJ2-7; TRBD1, the table's D call, lacks a check against the DNA. TRBV21-1 is assigned pseudogene status. This CDR3 contains 15 residues. The CDR3 region has the DNA TGTGCCACCCCCAGCCCGGACGGATTTGGGAATGAGCAGTACTTC. Protein product: CATPSPDGFGNEQYF.

V and J are TRBV7-2 and TRBJ1-2; perhaps TRBD1 as D (5 bases). The germline V gene has CDR1 SGHTA and CDR2 FQGNSA. CDR3 size: 16 residues. Trimming removed 0 bases from V and 6 bases from J, with 17 bases in between. CDR3 sequence reads: CASSLARRGVFDGYTF. In DNA, the CDR3 is TGTGCCAGCAGCTTAGCGAGGAGAGGGGTTTTTGATGGCTACACCTTC. The entire variable domain, with the rest obtained from reference TRBV7-2 and TRBJ1-2, is as follows: GAGVSQSPSNKVTEKGKDVELRCDPISGHTALYWYRQSLGQGLEFLIYFQGNSAPDKSGLPSDRFSAERTGGSVSTLTIQRTQQEDSAVYLCASSLARRGVFDGYTFGSGTRLTVV.

The rearrangement uses TRBV6-6 and TRBJ2-7; the D gene is possibly TRBD2 (5 bases). Looked up from germline, CDR1 is MNHNY and CDR2 is SVGAGI (reference sequence). The ends were cut back, 1 base at V and 4 bases at J, with 8 bases in the middle. CDR3 size: 13 residues. The DNA for the CDR3 is TGTGCCAGCAGTTACTTCGGCGGGTACGAGCAGTACTTC. Protein: CASSYFGGYEQYF.

The rearrangement links TRBV29-1 to TRBJ2-7; D is undetermined. From germline, CDR1 is SQVTM and CDR2 ANQGSEA. Trimming stripped 6 bases from V and 0 bases from J, with 12 bases between. The CDR3 extends over 13 amino acids. The CDR3 DNA is TGCAGCGTCTGTGCGGAAAGCTCCTACGAGCAGTACTTC. Protein sequence: CSVCAESSYEQYF.

The chain links TRBV7-2 to TRBJ2-7; possibly TRBD1 for D (5 bases). The CDR3 is 18 amino acids. Trimming stripped 1 base from V and 0 bases from J, with 19 bases between. The germline gives CDR1 SGHTA, CDR2 FQGNSA. The CDR3 sequence: CASSLDLRGRSHSYEQYF. The DNA for the CDR3 is TGTGCCAGCAGCTTAGATCTAAGGGGTCGATCTCACTCCTACGAGCAGTACTTC.

This clonotype was picked up a small number of times. The V gene is TRBV30, the J gene TRBJ2-1; D is possibly TRBD2 (5 bases). The germline gives CDR1 GTSNPN, CDR2 SVGIG (reference sequence). The CDR3 totals 14 residues. Trimming removed 5 bases from V and 5 bases from J, with 16 bases in between. CDR3 DNA: TGTGCCTGGGCCCAGCGGAGGACCCACAATGAGCAGTTCTTC. It encodes CAWAQRRTHNEQFF.

The chain recombines TRBV18 with TRBJ2-1, with TRBD1 matching 7 bases. CDR3 size: 15 residues. The germline V gene encodes CDR1 KGHSH and CDR2 LQKENI. Trimming removed 1 base from V and 4 bases from J; junction bases left unmatched: 4. The DNA of the CDR3 is TGTGCCAGCTCACCACTTACACAGGGGTACAATGAGCAGTTCTTC. Protein product: CASSPLTQGYNEQFF.

The genes are TRBV27 and TRBJ1-2; TRBD1 matches at 10 bases. The germline V gene encodes CDR1 MNHEY and CDR2 SMNVEV (reference sequence). The CDR3 is 14 residues long. V trimming: 5 bases; J trimming: 6 bases; junction bases outside the gene matches: 6. The CDR3 nucleotides read TGTGCCAGCAGTAGGGGACAGGGGATACATGGCTACACCTTC. Translating it yields CASSRGQGIHGYTF.

This clonotype was counted only a few times. The chain couples TRBV29-1 to TRBJ2-7; 13 bases agree with TRBD2. CDR1 SQVTM and CDR2 ANQGSEA come from the germline V gene. CDR3 length equals 15 residues. Losses at the gene ends were 6 bases for V and 2 bases for J; bases not matched to a gene: 7. CDR3 in amino acids: CSVDGLAGAAYEQYF. CDR3 in DNA: TGCAGCGTCGATGGACTAGCGGGAGCGGCCTACGAGCAGTACTTC.

CDR3 loop: CASSQVDRGFYGYTF. In nucleotides, the CDR3 is TGTGCCAGCAGCCAAGTTGACAGGGGCTTCTATGGCTACACCTTC. The chain recombines TRBV4-2 with TRBJ1-2; 8 nucleotides match TRBD1. CDR3 size: 15 residues. Germline trimming cut 1 base from V and 4 bases from J; bases unmatched to any gene: 5. From germline, CDR1 is LGHNA and CDR2 YNFKEQ.

V usage is TRBV12-3 or TRBV12-4 and J usage is TRBJ1-1; 8 nucleotides match TRBD1. The CDR3 covers 14 residues. Trimming at V came to 3 bases and at J to 4 bases, leaving 4 bases not matched to a gene. Written as DNA, the CDR3 is TGTGCCAGCAGTTTTCAGGGGGCTATCACTGAAGCTTTCTTT. Its protein is CASSFQGAITEAFF.

This clonotype was seen only a few times. V and J are TRBV6-5 and TRBJ1-5; D possibly corresponds to TRBD1 (6 bases). From germline, CDR1 is MNHEY and CDR2 SVGAGI. Trimming pared 6 bases from V and 7 bases from J, leaving 16 bases between. The CDR3 length is 14 residues. The DNA of the CDR3 is TGTGCCAGCAGCCTTACAGGGTCGGGCCAGCCCCAGCATTTT. This sequence encodes CASSLTGSGQPQHF.

The chain carries TRBV9 and TRBJ2-5, with a tentative D call TRBD1 (5 bases). Germline assignment: CDR1 SGDLS and CDR2 YYNGEE. V lost 0 bases to trimming and J lost 0 bases, with 6 bases between them. CDR3 length: 14 residues. The CDR3 DNA is TGTGCCAGCAGCGTAGAGGGGAACCAAGAGACCCAGTACTTC. This translates into CASSVEGNQETQYF.

This clonotype was counted a single time. J is TRBJ1-2 and V is TRBV29-1; D is possibly TRBD1 (6 bases). The CDR3 consists of 16 residues. V was pared by 1 base and J by 2 bases, with 17 bases between. Germline loops: CDR1 SQVTM, CDR2 ANQGSEA. The CDR3 region is CSVEGGGAALNYGYTF. In DNA form, the CDR3 reads TGCAGCGTTGAAGGTGGGGGGGCCGCCCTGAACTATGGCTACACCTTC.

This clonotype was observed once. A junction boundary mismatches the germline segment, possibly from a read error. The rearrangement links TRBV13 to TRBJ1-2; 7 bases agree with TRBD1. CDR3 length: 16 amino acids. Germline CDR1 reads PRHDT; CDR2 reads FYEKMQ (reference sequence). CDR3 sequence reads: CASTEPTGMKRYGYTF. CDR3 nucleotides: TGTGCTAGCACTGAACCGACAGGGATGAAACGCTATGGCTACACCTTC.

This clonotype was counted once. V and J are TRBV29-1 and TRBJ1-4, with D uncertain. Trimming shortened V by 5 bases and J by 8 bases, and 15 bases separated the two germline ends. Germline CDR1 SQVTM, CDR2 ANQGSEA. This CDR3 region has 13 residues. CDR3 sequence: CSVPGGSSEKLFF. Written as DNA, the CDR3 is TGCAGCGTTCCGGGAGGGAGTTCCGAAAAACTGTTTTTT.

V is TRBV12-3 or TRBV12-4 and J is TRBJ2-5, with D possibly called TRBD1 or TRBD2 (6 bases each). The CDR3 consists of 15 residues. Trimming shortened V by 4 bases and J by 2 bases, and 14 bases separated the two germline ends. The CDR3 coding sequence is TGTGCCAGCAGTTCCACAGGGACTGATCAAGAGACCCAGTACTTC. This codes for CASSSTGTDQETQYF.

This clonotype was seen only once. CDR3 in amino acids: CASTASVNSYEQYF. The CDR3 DNA reads TGTGCCAGCACGGCTAGCGTAAACTCCTACGAGCAGTACTTC. This chain joins TRBV2 and TRBJ2-7; weak D call: TRBD2 (6 bases). This CDR3 contains 14 residues. Germline-derived CDR1 and CDR2 are SNHLY and FYNNEI. Trimming cost V 7 bases and J 0 bases, with 13 bases left between them.

This chain uses TRBV30 with TRBJ1-4; 7 nucleotides line up with TRBD1. The CDR3 consists of 13 residues. Germline V gene sequence: CDR1 GTSNPN, CDR2 SVGIG (reference sequence). V lost 0 bases and J lost 8; bases outside the gene matches: 3. CDR3 coding DNA: TGTGCCTGGAGTGTACAGGGGCCGGAAAAACTGTTTTTT. Translated, it gives CAWSVQGPEKLFF.

This chain links TRBV27 with TRBJ1-2; the D is unclear. V lost 2 bases to trimming and J lost 0 bases, with 16 bases between them. This CDR3 is built from 17 residues. In germline, CDR1 is MNHEY, CDR2 SMNVEV (reference sequence). For the CDR3, the DNA is TGTGCCAGCAGTTTAGGTAGCAGCGTGATAGCTAACTATGGCTACACCTTC. Its protein product is CASSLGSSVIANYGYTF.

The chain joins TRBV27 to TRBJ2-5; TRBD2 agrees at 13 bases. Trimming removed 5 bases from V and 5 bases from J; junction bases left unmatched: 14. Germline values: CDR1 MNHEY, CDR2 SMNVEV (reference sequence). This CDR3 spans 18 amino acids. The CDR3 loop is CASSRVLTSGGAGETQYF. The CDR3 DNA reads TGTGCCAGCAGTCGCGTGCTTACTAGCGGGGGGGCTGGGGAGACCCAGTACTTC.

The chain employs TRBV11-2 and TRBJ2-5; D is possibly TRBD1 (6 bases). Germline CDR1 is SGHAT and CDR2 is FQNNGV. The CDR3 spans 16 residues. V was pared by 1 base and J by 1 base, with 13 bases between. CDR3 nucleotide sequence: TGTGCCAGCAGCTTAGGGCCCACAGGGAGCCAAGAGACCCAGTACTTC. It is translated as CASSLGPTGSQETQYF.